These T cell receptor beta chains were read from a single sample in a study of blood T cell repertoires in COVID-19. The protocol was immunoSEQ multiplex PCR, while the TCRdb copy is restricted to in-frame clones and leaves out a portion. The sample consists of some 140,000 clones, about 85% of them appearing once. The sequenced sample consisted of peripheral blood. These receptors came from a human donor in a cohort sampled during active COVID-19. CDR3s include the opening cysteine and the closing phenylalanine or tryptophan. Each record gives: V gene, D gene, J gene, clone size, CDR3 protein, CDR3 DNA. A D gene is named only where the DNA matches it firmly. Not all rows give a size; the values are once, few, many and, for expanded clones, a class.

>TRBV28|TRBD2|TRBJ2-3|NA
CASSREGLSVTDTQYF
TGTGCCAGCAGCCGGGAGGGCCTTTCGGTTACAGATACGCAGTATTTT
>TRBV7-2|NA|TRBJ1-4|NA
CASSPGAGVEKLFF
TGTGCCAGCAGCCCCGGGGCAGGGGTAGAAAAACTGTTTTTT
>TRBV5-1|NA|TRBJ2-7|NA
CASSSTGWDEQYF
TGCGCCAGCAGCTCGACAGGCTGGGACGAGCAGTACTTC
>TRBV3-1/TRBV3-2|TRBD2|TRBJ2-5|NA
CASRLAGGALETQYF
TGTGCCAGCAGATTAGCGGGAGGCGCGTTGGAGACCCAGTACTTC
>TRBV29-1|NA|TRBJ1-2|NA
CSVEVTLVGGYTF
TGCAGCGTTGAAGTGACCCTGGTCGGGGGCTACACCTTC
>TRBV7-9|TRBD1|TRBJ1-6|NA
CASSPPGTGNSPLHF
TGTGCCAGCAGCCCACCCGGGACAGGGAATTCACCCCTCCACTTT
>TRBV28|TRBD1|TRBJ1-2|NA
CASSLSRGQDGYTF
TGTGCCAGCAGTTTGTCCAGGGGGCAGGATGGCTACACCTTC
>TRBV11-2|TRBD2|TRBJ2-5|NA
CASSLDGTGGGALGRETQYF
TGTGCCAGCAGCTTAGACGGTACCGGCGGGGGGGCCTTGGGTCGGGAGACCCAGTACTTC
>TRBV19|TRBD1|TRBJ1-5|NA
CASSKTGWVDQPQHF
TGTGCCAGTAGTAAGACAGGGTGGGTTGATCAGCCCCAGCATTTT
>TRBV7-2|NA|TRBJ2-7|NA
CASSFTFPGYEQYF
TGTGCCAGCAGCTTTACCTTCCCGGGGTACGAGCAGTACTTC
>TRBV5-5|NA|TRBJ1-4|NA
CASTIWGGSEKLFF
TGTGCCAGCACCATCTGGGGGGGAAGCGAAAAACTGTTTTTT
>TRBV7-2|NA|TRBJ1-2|once
CASSFRAGSAFYGYTF
TGTGCCAGCAGCTTTAGGGCGGGGTCCGCCTTCTATGGCTACACCTTC
>TRBV19|NA|TRBJ1-1|NA
CASSILSGANTEAFF
TGTGCCAGTAGTATTCTGTCAGGGGCCAACACTGAAGCTTTCTTT
>TRBV19|NA|TRBJ1-1|NA
CASSFQMNTEAFF
TGTGCCAGTAGTTTCCAGATGAACACTGAAGCTTTCTTT
>TRBV7-2|NA|TRBJ2-7|NA
CASSLDSGEQYF
TGTGCCAGCAGCTTAGATTCGGGAGAGCAGTACTTC
>TRBV18|NA|TRBJ1-2|NA
CASSPDTGSTF
TGTGCCAGCTCACCAGATACCGGGTCTACCTTC
>TRBV29-1|NA|TRBJ2-3|NA
CSVEGLTRLGDTQYF
TGCAGCGTTGAAGGATTAACTAGACTCGGGGATACGCAGTATTTT
>TRBV18|NA|TRBJ2-1|once
CASSPMTGNEQFF
TGTGCCAGCTCACCGATGACAGGTAATGAGCAGTTCTTC
>TRBV9|TRBD1|TRBJ1-4|NA
CASSVEGTGNEKLFF
TGTGCCAGCAGCGTAGAAGGGACAGGGAATGAAAAACTGTTTTTT
>TRBV28|NA|TRBJ1-1|few
CASTPIQLRAVNTEAFF
TGTGCCAGCACCCCAATCCAACTGAGGGCGGTCAACACTGAAGCTTTCTTT
>TRBV6-5|NA|TRBJ2-2|NA
CASSSGIPSGELFF
TGTGCCAGCAGCTCCGGGATTCCGTCCGGGGAGCTGTTTTTT
>TRBV2|NA|TRBJ2-1|NA
CASSGQGGEQFF
TGTGCCAGCAGTGGACAGGGAGGTGAGCAGTTCTTC
>TRBV7-2|TRBD1|TRBJ2-5|NA
CASSAGQGGGETQYF
TGTGCCAGCAGCGCCGGACAGGGCGGAGGAGAGACCCAGTACTTC
>TRBV5-1|TRBD1|TRBJ1-1|NA
CASRLAGGLNTEAFF
TGCGCCAGCAGATTGGCAGGGGGCCTGAACACTGAAGCTTTCTTT
>TRBV19|NA|TRBJ2-4|NA
CASAVGGESKNIQYF
TGTGCCAGCGCAGTTGGAGGGGAGAGCAAAAACATTCAGTACTTC
>TRBV2|NA|TRBJ1-2|NA
CASSIQVLSTYGYTF
TGTGCCAGCAGCATCCAGGTTTTGTCAACCTATGGCTACACCTTC
>TRBV9|TRBD2|TRBJ2-5|NA
CASSVGRRGGFQETQYF
TGTGCCAGCAGCGTAGGGCGGCGGGGGGGATTCCAAGAGACCCAGTACTTC
>TRBV4-3|NA|TRBJ1-1|once
CASSQDGQKNTEAFF
TGCGCCAGCAGCCAAGATGGACAGAAGAACACTGAAGCTTTCTTT
>TRBV19|NA|TRBJ2-1|few
CASMRESSYNEQFF
TGTGCCAGTATGAGGGAGAGCTCCTACAATGAGCAGTTCTTC